A single sample gave rise to the 10 T cell receptor beta chains below, sequenced in a study of T cell repertoires in cytomegalovirus infection. These receptors have no known antigen. TCRdb itself ran the reads through MiXCR, one entry per CDR3 protein. The sample has fewer than 950,000 distinct CDR3 sequences, about 33% seen once. The sequencing here drew on cultured CD8+ T cells from PBMCs, taken from culture after CMV antigen stimulation. The receptors were gathered from a human donor in good health (CMV status not recorded). Some clones in this sample may be carry-over from other donors' samples.

The sample holds a few counts of this clonotype. The chain links TRBV19 to TRBJ2-1, with 8 bases matching TRBD2. The CDR3 consists of 16 residues. CDR1 is LNHDA and CDR2 is SQIVND in the germline V gene (reference sequence). Germline trimming cut 6 bases from V and 1 base from J; bases unmatched to any gene: 8. The CDR3 DNA reads as TGTGCCAGTAGGGGTAGCGGGGCGCTTTCCTACAATGAGCAGTTCTTC. The encoded protein is CASRGSGALSYNEQFF.

This clonotype was counted at least ten times. The chain employs TRBV7-8 and TRBJ2-5, with unresolved D. The V end was cut by 3 bases, the J end by 0 bases, with 8 bases between. The CDR3 runs 14 residues. Germline V CDR1 and CDR2: SGHVS, FQNEAQ. CDR3 amino acids: CASSFRRHQETQYF. In DNA form, the CDR3 reads TGTGCCAGCAGCTTCCGACGGCACCAAGAGACCCAGTACTTC.

About this clonotype itself: A much larger clone sits a single nucleotide away, making a read error possible. The genes are TRBV7-2 and TRBJ2-1; a weak D match, TRBD1 (6 bases). This CDR3 is built from 11 residues. Per the germline V gene, CDR1 is SGHTA and CDR2 is FQGNSA. The CDR3 loop is CVSRGKNEQFF. The CDR3 coding sequence is TGTGTCAGCAGGGGCAAGAATGAGCAGTTCTTC.

The chain couples TRBV11-2 to TRBJ2-7, with D possibly being TRBD1 (6 bases). CDR1 and CDR2 from the germline V gene are SGHAT and FQNNGV. V lost 5 bases, J lost 3 bases, and 11 bases lay in between. CDR3 length: 13 residues. The CDR3 protein is CASSPGQIYEQYV. The CDR3 coding sequence is TGTGCCAGCAGCCCCGGACAGATCTACGAGCAGTACGTC.

The chain carries TRBV27 and TRBJ2-7; D might be TRBD1 or TRBD2, each matching 6 bases. This CDR3 has 15 residues. Germline lookup yields CDR1 MNHEY and CDR2 SMNVEV (reference sequence). V lost 2 bases and J 3 bases, leaving 14 bases between the germline ends. CDR3 residues: CASSLSGGPLYEQYF. CDR3 nucleotides: TGTGCCAGCAGTTTAAGTGGGGGGCCCCTCTACGAGCAGTACTTC.

Worth noting for this clonotype: A much larger clone lies a single base off, so this may be a read error. This sequence joins TRBV7-8 and TRBJ2-7; D may be TRBD1 or TRBD2 (5 bases each). The CDR3 extends over 14 amino acids. The V and J ends lost 6 bases and 2 bases respectively, with 14 bases between them. Germline V gene data show CDR1 as SGHVS and CDR2 as FQNEAQ. CDR3 DNA: TGTGCCAGCAGAACGAGGGACCGAGCCTACGAGCAGTACTTC. Amino acid sequence: CASRTRDRAYEQYF. The whole variable domain, filled in from reference TRBV7-8 and TRBJ2-7, reads GAGVSQSPRYKVAKRGQDVALRCDPISGHVSLFWYQQALGQGPEFLTYFQNEAQLDKSGLPSDRFFAERPEGSVSTLKIQRTQQEDSAVYLCASRTRDRAYEQYFGPGTRLTVT.

V is TRBV27 and J is TRBJ1-1, with D possibly TRBD1 on 5 matching bases. The germline V and J ends were trimmed by 5 bases and 1 base, with 11 bases remaining between them. The CDR3 sequence is 14 residues long. Germline V CDR1 and CDR2: MNHEY, SMNVEV (reference sequence). In DNA, the CDR3 is TGTGCCAGCAGTAGACAGAAAGCGAACACTGAAGCTTTCTTT. Translation gives CASSRQKANTEAFF.

The sample holds many counts of this clonotype. This chain joins TRBV7-6 and TRBJ2-1; no reliable D call. Trimming removed 5 bases from V and 0 bases from J, with 11 bases in between. CDR3 length: 15 residues. Germline values: CDR1 SGHVS, CDR2 FNYEAQ. CDR3 DNA sequence: TGTGCCAGCAGCGTAGGGTCGAGCTCCTACAATGAGCAGTTCTTC. Translated, it gives CASSVGSSSYNEQFF.

J is TRBJ1-1 and V is TRBV7-9, with D possibly matching TRBD1 (5 bases). The germline V and J ends were trimmed by 5 bases and 7 bases, with 20 bases remaining between them. The germline V gene encodes CDR1 SEHNR and CDR2 FQNEAQ (reference sequence). The CDR3 is made up of 15 amino acids. CDR3 DNA: TGTGCCAGCAGCGCTATCGGGACGTCCGCCGGTGAAGCTTTCTTT. It encodes CASSAIGTSAGEAFF.

The chain joins TRBV29-1 to TRBJ1-1; 9 bases match TRBD1. Germline loops: CDR1 SQVTM, CDR2 ANQGSEA. With 6 bases clipped from V and 0 bases from J, the junction kept 5 bases outside the gene matches. The CDR3 totals 14 residues. In DNA form, the CDR3 reads TGCAGCGTCGGAGACAGGGGGTTGAACACTGAAGCTTTCTTT. As protein: CSVGDRGLNTEAFF.